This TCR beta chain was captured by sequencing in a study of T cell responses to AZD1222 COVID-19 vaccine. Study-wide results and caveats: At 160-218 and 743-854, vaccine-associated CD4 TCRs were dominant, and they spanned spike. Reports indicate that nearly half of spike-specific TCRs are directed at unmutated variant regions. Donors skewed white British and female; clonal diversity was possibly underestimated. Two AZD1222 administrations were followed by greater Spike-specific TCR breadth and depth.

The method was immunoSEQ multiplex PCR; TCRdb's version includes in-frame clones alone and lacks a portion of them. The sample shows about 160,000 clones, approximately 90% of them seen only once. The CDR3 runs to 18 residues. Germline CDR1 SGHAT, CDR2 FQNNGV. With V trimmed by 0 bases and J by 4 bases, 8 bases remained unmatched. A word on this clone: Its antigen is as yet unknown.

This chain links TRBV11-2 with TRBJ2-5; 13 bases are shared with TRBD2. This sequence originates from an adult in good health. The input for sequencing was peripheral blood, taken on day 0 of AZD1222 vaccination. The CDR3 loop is CASSLDLGLAGEVETQYF. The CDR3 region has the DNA TGTGCCAGCAGCTTAGATCTCGGACTAGCGGGAGAGGTAGAGACCCAGTACTTC.